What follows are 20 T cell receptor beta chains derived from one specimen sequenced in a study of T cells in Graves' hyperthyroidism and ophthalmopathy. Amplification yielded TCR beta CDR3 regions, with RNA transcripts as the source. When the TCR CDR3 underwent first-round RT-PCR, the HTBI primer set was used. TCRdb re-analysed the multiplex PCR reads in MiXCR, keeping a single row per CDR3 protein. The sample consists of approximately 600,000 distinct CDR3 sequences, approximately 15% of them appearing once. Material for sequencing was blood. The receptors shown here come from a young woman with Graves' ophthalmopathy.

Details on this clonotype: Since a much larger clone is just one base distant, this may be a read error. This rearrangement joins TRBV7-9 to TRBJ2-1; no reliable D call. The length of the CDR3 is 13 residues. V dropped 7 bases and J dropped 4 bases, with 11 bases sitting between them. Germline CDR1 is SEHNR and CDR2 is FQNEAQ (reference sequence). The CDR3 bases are TGTGCCAGCAAGCTGGAGTCTTACAATGAGCAGTTCTTC. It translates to CASKLESYNEQFF.

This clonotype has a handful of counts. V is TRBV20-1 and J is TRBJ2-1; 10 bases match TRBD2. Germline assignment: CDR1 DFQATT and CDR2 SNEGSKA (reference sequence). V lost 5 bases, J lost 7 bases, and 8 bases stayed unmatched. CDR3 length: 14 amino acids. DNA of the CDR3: TGCAGTGCTGGAAAGTCTAGCGGGAGTAATGAGCAGTTCTTC. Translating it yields CSAGKSSGSNEQFF.

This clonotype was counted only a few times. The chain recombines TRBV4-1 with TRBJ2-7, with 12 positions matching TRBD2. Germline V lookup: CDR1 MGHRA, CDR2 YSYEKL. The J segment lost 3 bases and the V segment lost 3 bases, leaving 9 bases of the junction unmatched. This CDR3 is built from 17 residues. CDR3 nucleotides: TGCGCCAGCAGCCACGCAACTAGCGGGAGGAGGAACTACGAGCAGTACTTC. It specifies CASSHATSGRRNYEQYF.

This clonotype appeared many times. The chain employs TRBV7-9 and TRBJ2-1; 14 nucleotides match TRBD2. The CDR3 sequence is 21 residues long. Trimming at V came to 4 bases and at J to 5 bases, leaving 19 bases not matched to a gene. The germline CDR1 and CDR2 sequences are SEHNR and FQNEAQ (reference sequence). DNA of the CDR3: TGTGCCAGCAGCTCCATCACCGGGACTAGCGGGAGAGGCGGTCTTAACAATGAGCAGTTCTTC. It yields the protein CASSSITGTSGRGGLNNEQFF.

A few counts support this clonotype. The CDR3 spells CASSPWGADTQYF. The CDR3 coding sequence is TGTGCCAGCTCCCCGTGGGGAGCAGATACGCAGTATTTT. V usage is TRBV6-1 and J usage is TRBJ2-3, with D possibly TRBD2 on 5 matching bases. CDR1 is MNHNS, CDR2 SASEGT, per germline. Trimming pared 8 bases from V and 4 bases from J, leaving 13 bases between. This CDR3 is built from 13 residues.

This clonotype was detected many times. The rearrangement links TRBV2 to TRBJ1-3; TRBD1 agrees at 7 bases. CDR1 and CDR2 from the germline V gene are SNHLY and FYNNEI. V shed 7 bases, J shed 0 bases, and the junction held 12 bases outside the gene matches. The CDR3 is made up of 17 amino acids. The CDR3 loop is CASTVLRDRGSGNTIYF. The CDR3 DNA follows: TGTGCCAGCACCGTACTCCGGGACAGAGGCTCTGGAAACACCATATATTTT. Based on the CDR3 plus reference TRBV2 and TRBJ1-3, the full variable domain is EPEVTQTPSHQVTQMGQEVILRCVPISNHLYFYWYRQILGQKVEFLVSFYNNEISEKSEIFDDQFSVERPDGSNFTLKIRSTKLEDSAMYFCASTVLRDRGSGNTIYFGEGSWLTVV.

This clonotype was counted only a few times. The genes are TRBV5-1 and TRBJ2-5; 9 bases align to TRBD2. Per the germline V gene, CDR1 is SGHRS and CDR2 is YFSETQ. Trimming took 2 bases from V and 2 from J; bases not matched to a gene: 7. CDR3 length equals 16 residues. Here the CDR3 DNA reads TGCGCCAGCAGCTTACGTCGAGGACTAGCGCAAGAGACCCAGTACTTC. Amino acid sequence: CASSLRRGLAQETQYF.

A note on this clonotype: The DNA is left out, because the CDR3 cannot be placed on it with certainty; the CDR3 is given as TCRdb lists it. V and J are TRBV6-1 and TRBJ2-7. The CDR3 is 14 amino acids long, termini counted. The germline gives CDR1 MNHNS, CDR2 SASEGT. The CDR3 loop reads CASILGMWVYEQYF.

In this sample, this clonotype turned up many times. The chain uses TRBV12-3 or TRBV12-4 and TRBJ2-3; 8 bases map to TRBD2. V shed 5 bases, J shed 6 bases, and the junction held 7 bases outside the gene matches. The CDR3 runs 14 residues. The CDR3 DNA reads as TGTGCCAGCAGTCCAGAGCGGGGGAGGGATACGCAGTATTTT. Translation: CASSPERGRDTQYF.

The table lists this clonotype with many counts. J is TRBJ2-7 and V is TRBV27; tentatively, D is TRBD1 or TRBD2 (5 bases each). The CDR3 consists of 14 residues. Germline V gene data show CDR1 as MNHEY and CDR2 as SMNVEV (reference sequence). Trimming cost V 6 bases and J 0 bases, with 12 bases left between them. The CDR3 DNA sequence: TGTGCCAGCAGGGGGGTTCAAAGCTCCTACGAGCAGTACTTC. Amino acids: CASRGVQSSYEQYF.

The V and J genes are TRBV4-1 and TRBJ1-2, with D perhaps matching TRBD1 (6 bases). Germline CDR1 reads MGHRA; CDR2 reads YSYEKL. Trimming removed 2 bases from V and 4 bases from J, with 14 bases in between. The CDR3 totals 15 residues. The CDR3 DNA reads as TGCGCCAGCAGCCAACTGGACAGCGGCGGCTATGGCTACACCTTC. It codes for CASSQLDSGGYGYTF.

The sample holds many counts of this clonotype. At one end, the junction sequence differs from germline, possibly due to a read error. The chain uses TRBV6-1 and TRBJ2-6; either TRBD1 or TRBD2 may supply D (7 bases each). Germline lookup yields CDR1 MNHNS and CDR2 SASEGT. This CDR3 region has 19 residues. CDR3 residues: CASSQAGRDRYSGANVLTF. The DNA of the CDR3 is TGTGCCAGCAGTCAAGCGGGGAGGGACAGATACTCTGGGGCCAACGTCCTGACTTTC.

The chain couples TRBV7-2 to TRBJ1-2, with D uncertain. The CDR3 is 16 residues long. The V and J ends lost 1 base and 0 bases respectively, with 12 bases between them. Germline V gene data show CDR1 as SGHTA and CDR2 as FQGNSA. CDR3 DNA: TGTGCCAGCAGCTTAGGGTCGGAATCAGCTAACTATGGCTACACCTTC. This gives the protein CASSLGSESANYGYTF. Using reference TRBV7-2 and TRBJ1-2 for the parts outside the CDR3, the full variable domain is GAGVSQSPSNKVTEKGKDVELRCDPISGHTALYWYRQSLGQGLEFLIYFQGNSAPDKSGLPSDRFSAERTGGSVSTLTIQRTQQEDSAVYLCASSLGSESANYGYTFGSGTRLTVV.

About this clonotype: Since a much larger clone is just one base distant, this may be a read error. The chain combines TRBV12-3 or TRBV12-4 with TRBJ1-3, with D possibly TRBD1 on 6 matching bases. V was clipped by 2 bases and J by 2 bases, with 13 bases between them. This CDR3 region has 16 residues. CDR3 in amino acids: CASSLWQGHPGNTIYF. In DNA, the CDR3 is TGTGCCAGCAGTTTATGGCAGGGACACCCTGGAAACACCATATATTTT.

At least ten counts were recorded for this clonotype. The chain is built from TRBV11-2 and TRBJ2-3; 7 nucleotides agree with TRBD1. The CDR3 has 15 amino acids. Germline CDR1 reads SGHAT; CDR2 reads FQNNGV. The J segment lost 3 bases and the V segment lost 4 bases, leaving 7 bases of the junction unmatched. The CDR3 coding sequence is TGTGCCAGCAGCTATACACAGGGGACGACAGATACGCAGTATTTT. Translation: CASSYTQGTTDTQYF.

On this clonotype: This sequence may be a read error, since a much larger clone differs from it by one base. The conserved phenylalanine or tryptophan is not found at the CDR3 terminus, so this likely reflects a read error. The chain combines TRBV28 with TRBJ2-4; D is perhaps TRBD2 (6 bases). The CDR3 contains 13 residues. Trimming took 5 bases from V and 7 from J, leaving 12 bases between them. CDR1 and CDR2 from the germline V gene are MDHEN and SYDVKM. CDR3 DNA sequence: TGTGCCAGCAGTGGTGCGGGGTATAACATTCAGTACCTC. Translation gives CASSGAGYNIQYL.

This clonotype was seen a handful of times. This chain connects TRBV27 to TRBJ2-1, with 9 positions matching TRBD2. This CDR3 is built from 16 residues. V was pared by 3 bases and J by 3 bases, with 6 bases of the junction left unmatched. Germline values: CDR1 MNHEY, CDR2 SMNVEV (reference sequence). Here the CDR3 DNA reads TGTGCCAGCAGTTTCTCGACTAGCGGTATCTACAATGAGCAGTTCTTC. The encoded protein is CASSFSTSGIYNEQFF.

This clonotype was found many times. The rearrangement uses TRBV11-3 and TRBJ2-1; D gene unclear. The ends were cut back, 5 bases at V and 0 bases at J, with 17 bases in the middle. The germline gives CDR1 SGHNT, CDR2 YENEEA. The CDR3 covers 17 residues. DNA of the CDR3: TGTGCCAGCAGCCAAATTCCAGACTGGAACTCCTACAATGAGCAGTTCTTC. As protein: CASSQIPDWNSYNEQFF.

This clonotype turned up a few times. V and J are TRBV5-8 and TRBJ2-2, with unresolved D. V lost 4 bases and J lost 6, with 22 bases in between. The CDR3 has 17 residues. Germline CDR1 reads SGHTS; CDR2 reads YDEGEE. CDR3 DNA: TGTGCCAGCAGCCAAAATTCCTTCTGGGCAGGCTCCGGGGAGCTGTTTTTT. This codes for CASSQNSFWAGSGELFF.

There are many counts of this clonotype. CDR3 protein: CATSQGDYGYTF. CDR3 DNA sequence: TGTGCCACCTCCCAGGGAGACTATGGCTACACCTTC. This chain uses TRBV28 with TRBJ1-2; tentative D call: TRBD1 (5 bases). The CDR3 extends over 12 amino acids. V was shortened by 10 bases and J by 3 bases, with 12 bases between the two germline ends. CDR1 and CDR2 from the germline V gene are MDHEN and SYDVKM.